This T cell receptor (beta chain) originates from a study of CD8 T cells in ankylosing spondylitis. The study's findings and limits: It was reported that disease-linked clones were significantly enriched in matched ankylosing spondylitis synovial fluid. Earlier literature documents some of the motif variants in reactive arthritis synovial fluid and blood. A TCR beta motif made of fewer than 10 highly homologous variants seemed typical of ankylosing spondylitis blood.

This clonotype appeared many times. Its antigen is unknown. Quantitative 5'-RACE with molecular barcodes was used to make the TCR beta libraries. TCRdb ran MiXCR on the 5' RACE reads and lists one entry per CDR3 protein. The sample yields about 250,000 distinct CDR3 sequences, 8.2% seen once. Trimming at V came to 5 bases and at J to 8 bases, leaving 11 bases not matched to a gene. This CDR3 contains 14 residues. Looked up from germline, CDR1 is SGHAT and CDR2 is FQNNGV. The rearrangement uses TRBV11-2 and TRBJ2-5; 7 bases are a match to TRBD2. Sample: blood, either unsorted or a sorted T cell fraction (not recorded which). This TCR came from a female donor with ankylosing spondylitis or in good health (not recorded which). The CDR3 spells CASSRREGLATQYF. Written as DNA, the CDR3 is TGTGCCAGCAGCCGGAGGGAGGGCCTCGCCACCCAGTACTTC.